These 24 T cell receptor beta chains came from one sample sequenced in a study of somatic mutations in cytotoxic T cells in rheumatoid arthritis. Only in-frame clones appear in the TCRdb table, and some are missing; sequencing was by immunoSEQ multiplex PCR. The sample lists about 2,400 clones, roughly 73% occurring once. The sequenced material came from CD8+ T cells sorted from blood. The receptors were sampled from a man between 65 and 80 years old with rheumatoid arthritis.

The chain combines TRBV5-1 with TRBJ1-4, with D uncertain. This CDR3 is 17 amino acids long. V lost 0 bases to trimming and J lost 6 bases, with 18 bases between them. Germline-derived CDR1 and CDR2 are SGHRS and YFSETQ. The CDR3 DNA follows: TGCGCCAGCAGCTTGGCCGGGAACGCCTACGCTGATGAAAAACTGTTTTTT. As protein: CASSLAGNAYADEKLFF.

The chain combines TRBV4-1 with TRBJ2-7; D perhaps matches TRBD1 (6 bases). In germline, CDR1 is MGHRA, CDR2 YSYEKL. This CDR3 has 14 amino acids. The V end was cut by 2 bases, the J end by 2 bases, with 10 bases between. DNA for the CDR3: TGCGCCAGCAGCCAACGGGACAATGCCTACGAGCAGTACTTC. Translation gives CASSQRDNAYEQYF.

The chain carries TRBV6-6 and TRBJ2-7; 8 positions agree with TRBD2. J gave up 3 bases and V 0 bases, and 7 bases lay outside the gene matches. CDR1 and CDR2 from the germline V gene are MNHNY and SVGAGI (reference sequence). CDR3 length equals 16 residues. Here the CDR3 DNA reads TGTGCCAGCAGTTACTCGCGCGGGAGGACCCTCTACGAGCAGTACTTC. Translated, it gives CASSYSRGRTLYEQYF.

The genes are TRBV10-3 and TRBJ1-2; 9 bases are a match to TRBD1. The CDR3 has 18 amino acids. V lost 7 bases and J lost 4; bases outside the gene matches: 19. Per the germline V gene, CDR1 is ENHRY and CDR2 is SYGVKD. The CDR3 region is CAIISVRPTGGSFYGYTF. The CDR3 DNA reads TGTGCCATCATCAGTGTGCGGCCTACAGGGGGCAGTTTCTATGGCTACACCTTC.

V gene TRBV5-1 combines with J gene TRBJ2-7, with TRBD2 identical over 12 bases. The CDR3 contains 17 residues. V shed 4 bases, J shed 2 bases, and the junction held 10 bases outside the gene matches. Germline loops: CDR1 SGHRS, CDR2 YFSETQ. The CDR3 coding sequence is TGCGCCAGCAGCCCGCCGACTAGCGGGAGCTCCCCCTACGAGCAGTACTTC. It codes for CASSPPTSGSSPYEQYF.

The CDR3 region is CASSPARTDTQYF. The CDR3 nucleotides read TGTGCCAGCAGCCCTGCCCGGACAGATACGCAGTATTTT. The rearrangement joins TRBV7-6 to TRBJ2-3; D gene uncertain. This CDR3 contains 13 residues. V was trimmed by 5 bases and J by 3 bases, leaving 9 bases between them. CDR1 and CDR2 (germline): SGHVS, FNYEAQ.

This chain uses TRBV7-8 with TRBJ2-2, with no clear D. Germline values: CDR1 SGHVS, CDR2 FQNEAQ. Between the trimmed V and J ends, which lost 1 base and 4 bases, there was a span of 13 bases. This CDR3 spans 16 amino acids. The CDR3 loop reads CASSLDVLGSTGELFF. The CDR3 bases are TGTGCCAGCAGCTTAGATGTTCTAGGTTCCACCGGGGAGCTGTTTTTT.

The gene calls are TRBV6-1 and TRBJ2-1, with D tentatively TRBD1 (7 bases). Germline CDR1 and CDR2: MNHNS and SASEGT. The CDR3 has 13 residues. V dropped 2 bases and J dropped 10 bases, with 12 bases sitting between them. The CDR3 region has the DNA TGTGCCAGCAGTGAATGGCGGGGACAGGAGCAGTTCTTC. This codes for CASSEWRGQEQFF.

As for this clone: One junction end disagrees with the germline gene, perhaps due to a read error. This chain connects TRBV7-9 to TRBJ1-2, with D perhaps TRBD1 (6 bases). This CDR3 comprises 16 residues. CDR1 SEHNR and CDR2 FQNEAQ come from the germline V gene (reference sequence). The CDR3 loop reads CASSLEAGRGFYGYAF. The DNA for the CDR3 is TGTGCCAGCAGCTTAGAAGCCGGCAGGGGATTTTATGGCTACGCCTTC.

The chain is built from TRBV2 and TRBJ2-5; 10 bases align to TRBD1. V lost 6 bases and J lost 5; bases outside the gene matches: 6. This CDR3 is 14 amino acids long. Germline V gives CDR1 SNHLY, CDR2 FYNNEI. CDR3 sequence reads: CASSSDRGGETQYF. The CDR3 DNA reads TGTGCCAGCAGCTCGGACAGGGGGGGGGAGACCCAGTACTTC.

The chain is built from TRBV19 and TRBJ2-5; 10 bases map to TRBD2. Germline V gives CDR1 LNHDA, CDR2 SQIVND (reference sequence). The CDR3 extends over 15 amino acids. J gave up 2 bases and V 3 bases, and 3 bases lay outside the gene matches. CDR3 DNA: TGTGCCAGTAGTATGGGACTAGCGTCTCAAGAGACCCAGTACTTC. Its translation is CASSMGLASQETQYF.

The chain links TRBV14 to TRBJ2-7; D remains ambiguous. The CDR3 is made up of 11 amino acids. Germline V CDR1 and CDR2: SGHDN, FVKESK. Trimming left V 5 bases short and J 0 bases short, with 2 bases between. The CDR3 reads CASSYSYEQYF. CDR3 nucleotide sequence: TGTGCCAGCAGCTACTCCTACGAGCAGTACTTC. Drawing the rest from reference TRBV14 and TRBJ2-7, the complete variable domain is EAGVTQFPSHSVIEKGQTVTLRCDPISGHDNLYWYRRVMGKEIKFLLHFVKESKQDESGMPNNRFLAERTGGTYSTLKVQPAELEDSGVYFCASSYSYEQYFGPGTRLTVT.

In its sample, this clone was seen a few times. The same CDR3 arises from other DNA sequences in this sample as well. CDR3 amino acids: CAWEKGQGEISGYTF. As DNA, the CDR3 is TGTGCCTGGGAAAAAGGACAGGGGGAGATTTCAGGCTACACCTTC. The chain combines TRBV30 with TRBJ1-2, with 10 bases aligning to TRBD1. Germline V gives CDR1 GTSNPN, CDR2 SVGIG (reference sequence). The CDR3 is 15 amino acids. V lost 5 bases to trimming and J lost 8 bases; unmatched junction nucleotides: 14.

CDR3 coding DNA: TGTGCCAGCAGCGCGGGACTAGCGGCCACTTTAGGGGAGCTGTTTTTT. It translates to CASSAGLAATLGELFF. The rearrangement joins TRBV9 to TRBJ2-2; 11 nucleotides line up with TRBD2. Germline CDR1 is SGDLS and CDR2 is YYNGEE. The CDR3 is 16 residues long. V shed 3 bases and J 8 bases; nucleotides not matched to a gene: 9.

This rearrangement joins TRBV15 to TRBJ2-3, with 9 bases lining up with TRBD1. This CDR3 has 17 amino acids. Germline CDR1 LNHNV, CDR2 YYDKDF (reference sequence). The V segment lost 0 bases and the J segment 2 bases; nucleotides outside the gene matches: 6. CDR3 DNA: TGTGCCACCAGCAGAGACCCCGGGACAGGGATCACAGATACGCAGTATTTT. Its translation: CATSRDPGTGITDTQYF.

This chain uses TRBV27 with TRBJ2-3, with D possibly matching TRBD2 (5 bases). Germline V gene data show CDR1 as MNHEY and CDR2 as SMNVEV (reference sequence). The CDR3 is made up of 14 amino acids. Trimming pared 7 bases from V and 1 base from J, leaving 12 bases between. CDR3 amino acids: CASKTREGTDTQYF. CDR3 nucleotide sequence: TGTGCCAGCAAAACCCGGGAAGGCACAGATACGCAGTATTTT.

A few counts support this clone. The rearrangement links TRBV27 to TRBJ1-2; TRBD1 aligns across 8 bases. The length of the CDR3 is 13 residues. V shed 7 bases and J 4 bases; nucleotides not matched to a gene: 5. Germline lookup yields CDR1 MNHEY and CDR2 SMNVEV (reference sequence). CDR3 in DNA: TGTGCCAGCAAGCCGGGACAGGTCTATGGCTACACCTTC. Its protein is CASKPGQVYGYTF.

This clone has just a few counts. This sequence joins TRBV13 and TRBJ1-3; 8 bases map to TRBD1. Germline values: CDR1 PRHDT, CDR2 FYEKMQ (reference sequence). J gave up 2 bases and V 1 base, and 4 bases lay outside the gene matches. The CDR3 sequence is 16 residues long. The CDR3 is CASSLVVRGPGNTIYF. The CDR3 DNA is TGTGCCAGCAGCTTAGTAGTCAGGGGGCCTGGAAACACCATATATTTT. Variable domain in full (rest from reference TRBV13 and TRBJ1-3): AAGVIQSPRHLIKEKRETATLKCYPIPRHDTVYWYQQGPGQDPQFLISFYEKMQSDKGSIPDRFSAQQFSDYHSELNMSSLELGDSALYFCASSLVVRGPGNTIYFGEGSWLTVV.

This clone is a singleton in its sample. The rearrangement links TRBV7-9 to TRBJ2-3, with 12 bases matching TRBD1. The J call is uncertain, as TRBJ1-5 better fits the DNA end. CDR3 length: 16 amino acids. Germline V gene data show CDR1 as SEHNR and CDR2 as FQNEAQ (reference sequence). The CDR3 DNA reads TGTGCCAGCAGCTTACCCGGGACAGGGGGCACAGATACGCAGCATTTT. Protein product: CASSLPGTGGTDTQHF.

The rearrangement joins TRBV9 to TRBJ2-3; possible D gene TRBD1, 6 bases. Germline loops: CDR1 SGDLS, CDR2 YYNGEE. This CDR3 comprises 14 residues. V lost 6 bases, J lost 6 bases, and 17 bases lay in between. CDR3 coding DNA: TGTGCCAGCACGCGCTGGGACAATCGGGATACGCAGTATTTT. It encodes CASTRWDNRDTQYF.

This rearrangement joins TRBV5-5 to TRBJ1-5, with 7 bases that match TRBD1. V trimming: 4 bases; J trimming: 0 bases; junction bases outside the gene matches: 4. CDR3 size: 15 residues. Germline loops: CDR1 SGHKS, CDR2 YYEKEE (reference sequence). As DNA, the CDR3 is TGTGCCAGCAGCCTGACAGGGAATAGCAATCAGCCCCAGCATTTT. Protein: CASSLTGNSNQPQHF.

The chain's CDR3 is CASLSDSEQFF. CDR3 in DNA: TGTGCCAGCTTGAGTGATAGCGAGCAGTTCTTC. The V call is TRBV18, the J call TRBJ2-1; unclear D gene. V lost 7 bases to trimming and J lost 10 bases, with 11 bases between them. CDR1 KGHSH and CDR2 LQKENI come from the germline V gene. The CDR3 totals 11 residues.

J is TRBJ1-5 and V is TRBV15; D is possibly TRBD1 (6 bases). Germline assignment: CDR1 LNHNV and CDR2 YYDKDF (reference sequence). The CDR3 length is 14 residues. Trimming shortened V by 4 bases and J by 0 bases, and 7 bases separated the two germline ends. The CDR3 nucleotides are TGTGCCACCAGCACGGGACATAGCAATCAGCCCCAGCATTTT. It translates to CATSTGHSNQPQHF.

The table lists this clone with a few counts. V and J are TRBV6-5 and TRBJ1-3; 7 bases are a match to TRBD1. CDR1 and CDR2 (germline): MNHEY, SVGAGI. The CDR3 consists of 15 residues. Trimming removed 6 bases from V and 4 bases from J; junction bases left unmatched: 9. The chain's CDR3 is CASRQDRVSGNTIYF. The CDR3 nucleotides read TGTGCCAGCAGGCAAGACAGGGTTTCGGGAAACACCATATATTTT.